This T cell receptor (beta chain) was observed in a study of T cell responses to AZD1222 COVID-19 vaccine. For this clone: Its antigen is undetermined.

The CDR3 runs 16 residues. V lost 1 base, J lost 0 bases, and 7 bases lay in between. The germline gives CDR1 MNHEY, CDR2 SMNVEV (reference sequence). Study-level points and caveats: The CD4 TCRs associated with vaccination extended across spike and predominated at 160-218 and 743-854.

Clones were sequenced by immunoSEQ multiplex PCR, and TCRdb holds only the in-frame ones, with some missing. Across 150,000 or so clones, the top ten clones capture 2% to 2.5% of the sample. Sequencing was performed on peripheral blood. The chain couples TRBV27 to TRBJ1-6, with no clear D. The sequence derives from an adult in good health. The CDR3 sequence: CASSLLGSSYNSPLHF. For the CDR3, the DNA is TGTGCCAGCAGTTTATTGGGGAGCTCCTATAATTCACCCCTCCACTTT.